The rows below give T cell receptor beta chains drawn from one sample of a study of T cell responses to AZD1222 COVID-19 vaccine. Some clones are missing from TCRdb's copy, which holds only in-frame ones; the method was immunoSEQ multiplex PCR. The profile covers approximately 75,000 clones, with roughly 87% appearing a single time and roughly 18% taken by the ten largest. Here the sequenced sample was peripheral blood, taken 28 days after the second AZD1222 dose. These receptor sequences come from an adult who received the AZD1222 COVID-19 vaccine. Both conserved end residues are part of each CDR3. The D gene is left open where the match is weak. The listing skips clone size in some rows; elsewhere it reads once, few, many or a size class.

D: .
size: .
J: TRBJ2-7
V: TRBV5-6
DNA: TGTGCCAGCAGCCTGACCATTACCAGCTACGAGCAGTACTTC
CDR3: CASSLTITSYEQYF

D: .
size: .
J: TRBJ2-1
V: TRBV7-2
DNA: TGTGCCAGCAGCCCCCTAGGGGCCAGGGGCAATGAGCAGTTCTTC
CDR3: CASSPLGARGNEQFF

D: .
size: .
J: TRBJ1-2
V: TRBV29-1
DNA: TGCAGCGTTGAATCAGGGAAACATTATGGCTACACCTTC
CDR3: CSVESGKHYGYTF

D: .
size: .
J: TRBJ1-5
V: TRBV28
DNA: TGTGCCAGCAGCTGGGGAGGGCGCGGCAATCAGCCCCAGCATTTT
CDR3: CASSWGGRGNQPQHF

D: .
size: .
J: TRBJ1-1
V: TRBV6-6
DNA: TGTGCCAGTAACCAGGAGGGGAAAGCTTTCTTT
CDR3: CASNQEGKAFF

D: .
size: .
J: TRBJ2-1
V: TRBV19
DNA: TGTGCCAGTAGTATAGGTGACGGAGGTCGGATCTTC
CDR3: CASSIGDGGRIF

D: .
size: .
J: TRBJ1-4
V: TRBV19
DNA: TGTGCCAGTCACGCAGTCGGGCAGGCGCTTAAGGAAAAACTGTTTTTT
CDR3: CASHAVGQALKEKLFF

D: TRBD1
size: .
J: TRBJ1-2
V: TRBV5-6
DNA: TGTGCCAGCAGCTTGGTTCAGGGGGCCTATGGCTACACCTTC
CDR3: CASSLVQGAYGYTF

D: TRBD1
size: once
J: TRBJ1-1
V: TRBV7-9
DNA: TGTGCCAGCAGGGGGGACAGGGAGAACACTGAAGCTTTCTTT
CDR3: CASRGDRENTEAFF

D: TRBD1
size: .
J: TRBJ1-1
V: TRBV6-1
DNA: TGTGCCAGCAGTGCGATCGGGGACAGACCGAACACTGAAGCTTTCTTT
CDR3: CASSAIGDRPNTEAFF

D: TRBD1
size: .
J: TRBJ1-2
V: TRBV5-5
DNA: TGTGCCAGCAGCTTTACAACGGACAGGGGGCATGGTGGCTACACCTTC
CDR3: CASSFTTDRGHGGYTF

D: .
size: .
J: TRBJ1-3
V: TRBV29-1
DNA: TGCAGCGTTGTGCTCGTCAACACCATATATTTT
CDR3: CSVVLVNTIYF

D: .
size: .
J: TRBJ1-2
V: TRBV30
DNA: TGTGCCTGGAGTAGGATGGCAGGGAATGGCTACACCTTC
CDR3: CAWSRMAGNGYTF

D: .
size: .
J: TRBJ1-4
V: TRBV30
DNA: TGTGCCTGGAGTGTCGGGGGGGGCGATGAAAAACTGTTTTTT
CDR3: CAWSVGGGDEKLFF

D: TRBD1
size: .
J: TRBJ1-1
V: TRBV29-1
DNA: TGCAGCGTTAGACAGGGTGGAAGCACTGAAGCTTTCTTT
CDR3: CSVRQGGSTEAFF

D: .
size: .
J: TRBJ1-4
V: TRBV4-3
DNA: TGCGCCAGCAGTCCTGCTCCAGGGTCGTGGGAAAAACTGTTTTTT
CDR3: CASSPAPGSWEKLFF

D: .
size: .
J: TRBJ2-7
V: TRBV7-9
DNA: TGTGCCAGCAATCCAGGGGTCTCCTCCTACGAGCAGTACTTC
CDR3: CASNPGVSSYEQYF

D: .
size: .
J: TRBJ1-3
V: TRBV28
DNA: TGTGCCAGCAGATCGGGACCGAACTCTGGAAACACCATATATTTT
CDR3: CASRSGPNSGNTIYF

D: .
size: .
J: TRBJ1-3
V: TRBV4-1
DNA: TGCGCCAGCAGCCGGGTGCCTGGGATTGCATCAGGAAACACCATATATTTT
CDR3: CASSRVPGIASGNTIYF

D: .
size: .
J: TRBJ2-1
V: TRBV18
DNA: TGTGCCAGCTCAGAAAAAGTGGAGATCGATGAGCAGTTCTTC
CDR3: CASSEKVEIDEQFF

D: .
size: .
J: TRBJ1-4
V: TRBV13
DNA: TGTGCCAGCAGCTTAGGAAGGGGAATCAATGAAAAACTGTTTTTT
CDR3: CASSLGRGINEKLFF

D: .
size: .
J: TRBJ1-1
V: TRBV6-4
DNA: TGTGCCAGCAGTGAAAGGGAGAACACTGAAGCTTTCTTT
CDR3: CASSERENTEAFF

D: .
size: .
J: TRBJ2-2
V: TRBV7-2
DNA: TGTGCCAGCAGCTTAGCCTATTCCACCGGGGAGCTGTTTTTT
CDR3: CASSLAYSTGELFF

D: .
size: .
J: TRBJ2-7
V: TRBV28
DNA: TGTGCCAGCAGTTTAGGAGCCAGGGTAGACGAGCAGTACTTC
CDR3: CASSLGARVDEQYF

D: .
size: .
J: TRBJ2-1
V: TRBV21-1
DNA: TGTGCCAGCAGCACCCGGACATCCCAGTTCTTC
CDR3: CASSTRTSQFF

D: .
size: .
J: TRBJ2-1
V: TRBV5-1
DNA: TGCGCCAGCAGCTTGGCAGGGGGGTTCAATGAGCAGTTCTTC
CDR3: CASSLAGGFNEQFF

D: .
size: .
J: TRBJ1-5
V: TRBV27
DNA: TGTGCCAGCAGTTTAGCCCCAGATCAGCCCCAGCATTTT
CDR3: CASSLAPDQPQHF

D: .
size: .
J: TRBJ2-1
V: TRBV19
DNA: TGTGCCAGTAGCCGGGGTAGTTTGAATGAGCAGTTCTTC
CDR3: CASSRGSLNEQFF

D: .
size: .
J: TRBJ2-7
V: TRBV19
DNA: TGTGCCAGTGGCAGGGACGGATCCTACGAGCAGTACTTC
CDR3: CASGRDGSYEQYF

D: .
size: .
J: TRBJ1-1
V: TRBV30
DNA: TGTGCCTGGACGTCGTGGTCGAGGGACACTGAAGCTTTCTTT
CDR3: CAWTSWSRDTEAFF

D: .
size: .
J: TRBJ2-1
V: TRBV5-4
DNA: TGTGCCAGCAGCTTGCCGGACCCCTCCTACAATGAGCAGTTCTTC
CDR3: CASSLPDPSYNEQFF

D: .
size: .
J: TRBJ2-7
V: TRBV10-2
DNA: TGCGCCAGCAGAGAGGATCCAGCCGACGAGCAGTACTTC
CDR3: CASREDPADEQYF

D: .
size: .
J: TRBJ2-6
V: TRBV7-3
DNA: TGTGCCAGCAGCTCAAACAGCGGAGCTGGGGCCAACGTCCTGACTTTC
CDR3: CASSSNSGAGANVLTF

D: TRBD1
size: .
J: TRBJ2-7
V: TRBV24-1
DNA: TGTGCCACCAGTGACCCCAGGGACAGTTCCTACGAGCAGTACTTC
CDR3: CATSDPRDSSYEQYF

D: TRBD1
size: .
J: TRBJ1-5
V: TRBV6-5
DNA: TGTGCCAGCCGTACAGGGGCGGACTTCAATCAGCCCCAGCATTTT
CDR3: CASRTGADFNQPQHF

D: TRBD1
size: .
J: TRBJ1-6
V: TRBV2
DNA: TGTGCCAGACAGACAGGGAAGGATTCACCCCTCCACTTT
CDR3: CARQTGKDSPLHF

D: .
size: .
J: TRBJ1-2
V: TRBV11-2
DNA: TGTGCCAGCAGCAACTTGGGCTATGGCTACACCTTC
CDR3: CASSNLGYGYTF

D: .
size: .
J: TRBJ2-3
V: TRBV5-6
DNA: TGTGCCAGCAGCTTGGAAGGAAGCCGCAGCGATACGCAGTATTTT
CDR3: CASSLEGSRSDTQYF

D: .
size: .
J: TRBJ2-3
V: TRBV4-1
DNA: TGCGCCAGCAGCCAAGTCCTAGATACGCAGTATTTT
CDR3: CASSQVLDTQYF

D: TRBD1
size: once
J: TRBJ1-1
V: TRBV7-9
DNA: TGTGCCAGCAGCAAAACAGGGGGCACTGAAGCTTTCTTT
CDR3: CASSKTGGTEAFF

D: .
size: .
J: TRBJ1-5
V: TRBV7-2
DNA: TGTGCCAGCAGCTTAGGGAAAGGGCCCCAGCCCCAGCATTTT
CDR3: CASSLGKGPQPQHF

D: .
size: .
J: TRBJ1-5
V: TRBV5-5
DNA: TGTGCCAGCAGCGGTGAACCGGGCCGCAATCAGCCCCAGCATTTT
CDR3: CASSGEPGRNQPQHF

D: .
size: .
J: TRBJ2-3
V: TRBV7-2
DNA: TGTGCCAGCAGCCCAACTAAAAGCGGTGGGGACACAGATACGCAGTATTTT
CDR3: CASSPTKSGGDTDTQYF

D: TRBD1
size: .
J: TRBJ1-2
V: TRBV2
DNA: TGTGCCAGCAGGGACAGGTCTGGCTACACCTTC
CDR3: CASRDRSGYTF

D: .
size: .
J: TRBJ2-3
V: TRBV5-1
DNA: TGCGCCAGCAGCTTGTTGGGACTTACAACAGATACGCAGTATTTT
CDR3: CASSLLGLTTDTQYF

D: .
size: .
J: TRBJ1-1
V: TRBV15
DNA: TGTGCCACCAGCAGAGGGGGTCGGGGTACTGAAGCTTTCTTT
CDR3: CATSRGGRGTEAFF

D: .
size: once
J: TRBJ1-1
V: TRBV7-2
DNA: TGTGCCAGCAGCTTAGGTAGATCTAACACTGAAGCTTTCTTT
CDR3: CASSLGRSNTEAFF

D: .
size: .
J: TRBJ2-3
V: TRBV21-1
DNA: TGTGCCAACCTCAGGGGCCTCCGGGGCACAGATACGCAGTATTTT
CDR3: CANLRGLRGTDTQYF

D: .
size: .
J: TRBJ2-7
V: TRBV5-8
DNA: TGTGCCAGCAGCCAGTCTAGGCACAGCCCCTACGAGCAGTACTTC
CDR3: CASSQSRHSPYEQYF

D: TRBD1
size: .
J: TRBJ2-3
V: TRBV19
DNA: TGTGCCAGTAGGGGACAGGGGGCGACCGATACGCAGTATTTT
CDR3: CASRGQGATDTQYF

D: .
size: .
J: TRBJ1-6
V: TRBV30
DNA: TGTGCCTGGAGTGTAAACCGCTATAATTCACCCCTCCACTTT
CDR3: CAWSVNRYNSPLHF

D: TRBD2
size: .
J: TRBJ2-1
V: TRBV11-3
DNA: TGTGCCAGCAGCGTGACTAGCGGGGGCCCAAATGAGCAGTTCTTC
CDR3: CASSVTSGGPNEQFF

D: .
size: .
J: TRBJ2-7
V: TRBV7-3
DNA: TGTGCCAGCAGCTTAAACGGCAACTACGAGCAGTACTTC
CDR3: CASSLNGNYEQYF

D: TRBD1
size: few
J: TRBJ1-2
V: TRBV6-5
DNA: TGTGCCAGCAGATCACCGGGACAGACAAACTATGGCTACACCTTC
CDR3: CASRSPGQTNYGYTF

D: TRBD2
size: .
J: TRBJ2-3
V: TRBV18
DNA: TGTGCCAGCTCACCTGGACTAGCGGGGGGCCTTCGCGCAGATACGCAGTATTTT
CDR3: CASSPGLAGGLRADTQYF

D: .
size: once
J: TRBJ1-4
V: TRBV16
DNA: TGTGCCAGCAGCGGAAATGGGGAAAAACTGTTTTTT
CDR3: CASSGNGEKLFF

D: TRBD1
size: .
J: TRBJ2-5
V: TRBV28
DNA: TGTGCCAGCAGTTTTTCGGGACAGGGGGTTATTAGAGAAGAGACCCAGTACTTC
CDR3: CASSFSGQGVIREETQYF

D: .
size: .
J: TRBJ1-4
V: TRBV9
DNA: TGTGCCAGCAGCGTAGGGTCCGCACCGGGTTATGAAAAACTGTTTTTT
CDR3: CASSVGSAPGYEKLFF